These 6 T cell receptor beta chains came from one sample sequenced in a study of T cell responses to AZD1222 COVID-19 vaccine (dated by TCRdb to the early 2020s). The sample's time point label is to be understood as: baseline before first vaccination. The library was produced with the immunoSEQ multiplex PCR assay. TCRdb limited this immuneACCESS table to in-frame rearrangements with V and J called. A share of clones is missing; checked studies link under half to unresolved V genes, and the rest is unexplained. This sample gives about 130,000 clones in total; over 70% of them show up just once. The leading ten clones occupy around 6% of the sample. Here the sequenced sample was peripheral blood, taken on day 0 of AZD1222 vaccination. The receptors originated from an adult in good health.

The rearrangement links TRBV28 to TRBJ1-4, with TRBD1 as a possible D gene (5 bases). V lost 8 bases and J lost 5, with 6 bases in between. This CDR3 is 11 amino acids long. CDR1 is MDHEN and CDR2 is SYDVKM in the germline V gene. This CDR3 is CASWGNEKLFF. CDR3 nucleotide sequence: TGTGCCAGCTGGGGGAATGAAAAACTGTTTTTT.

The chain carries TRBV2 and TRBJ2-3; the match to TRBD2 covers 7 bases. CDR3 size: 15 residues. The trim removed 5 bases at V and 2 bases at J, leaving 7 bases unmatched. Germline CDR1 SNHLY, CDR2 FYNNEI. In nucleotides, the CDR3 is TGTGCCAGCAGTCTGGGACTACCAAACACAGATACGCAGTATTTT. It translates to CASSLGLPNTDTQYF.

Remarks on this clone: Relative to the germline gene, one junction end is altered; a read error may explain this. The V and J genes are TRBV9 and TRBJ2-2; D ambiguous. The germline CDR1 and CDR2 sequences are SGDLS and YYNGEE. The CDR3 loop spans 15 amino acids. The CDR3 sequence is CASSVEAWNAGELFF. CDR3 nucleotides: TGTGCCAGCAGCGTAGAGGCATGGAACGCCGGGGAGCTGTTTTTT.

The gene calls are TRBV4-2 and TRBJ1-6; D is possibly TRBD1 (5 bases). This CDR3 is 16 amino acids long. Trimming left V 0 bases short and J 6 bases short, with 12 bases between. From germline, CDR1 is LGHNA and CDR2 YNFKEQ. The chain's CDR3 is CASSQDPTATNSPLHF. CDR3 in DNA: TGTGCCAGCAGCCAAGATCCGACAGCGACTAATTCACCCCTCCACTTT.

V gene TRBV7-2 combines with J gene TRBJ1-6; D not certain. Per the germline V gene, CDR1 is SGHTA and CDR2 is FQGNSA. V dropped 8 bases and J dropped 7 bases, with 12 bases sitting between them. The CDR3 runs to 13 residues. CDR3 nucleotide sequence: TGTGCCAGCCGCCCAACCCTGAATTCACCCCTCCACTTT. Its translation is CASRPTLNSPLHF.

The gene calls are TRBV15 and TRBJ2-5; D is unclear. CDR1 is LNHNV, CDR2 YYDKDF, per germline (reference sequence). The V end lost 0 bases, the J end lost 1 base, and 9 bases lay between the germline ends. CDR3 size: 15 residues. Written as DNA, the CDR3 is TGTGCCACCAGCAGAGACCGGGCCCTCCAAGAGACCCAGTACTTC. This encodes CATSRDRALQETQYF.